These 21 T cell receptor beta chains were all obtained from the same sample, sequenced in a study of CD8 T cells in ankylosing spondylitis. TCRdb reprocessed the 5' RACE reads via MiXCR and lists one record per CDR3 protein. The sample has about 130,000 distinct CDR3 sequences, around 7.9% seen once. The sequencing input was blood, either unsorted or a sorted T cell fraction (not recorded which). These receptors all stem from a female donor with ankylosing spondylitis or in good health (not recorded which).

This clonotype occurred a few times. The chain joins TRBV27 to TRBJ2-7; 9 bases match TRBD1. The germline V gene has CDR1 MNHEY and CDR2 SMNVEV (reference sequence). V was pared by 5 bases and J by 3 bases, with 5 bases of the junction left unmatched. This CDR3 contains 14 residues. The CDR3 region has the DNA TGTGCCAGCAGTCTTCGACAGGGGGGCTACGAGCAGTACTTC. Its translation is CASSLRQGGYEQYF.

This clonotype was detected many times. The rearrangement joins TRBV5-6 to TRBJ2-6; D gene ambiguous. Trimming cost V 4 bases and J 4 bases, with 12 bases left between them. The CDR3 consists of 15 residues. Germline V gene sequence: CDR1 SGHDT, CDR2 YYEEEE. The DNA for the CDR3 is TGTGCCAGCAGCAAGAGGTTTAACGGGGCCAACGTCCTGACTTTC. This sequence encodes CASSKRFNGANVLTF. Filled out from reference TRBV5-6 and TRBJ2-6, the complete variable domain reads DAGVTQSPTHLIKTRGQQVTLRCSPKSGHDTVSWYQQALGQGPQFIFQYYEEEERQRGNFPDRFSGHQFPNYSSELNVNALLLGDSALYLCASSKRFNGANVLTFGAGSRLTVL.

This clonotype has a count of ten or more. This chain joins TRBV29-1 and TRBJ1-2; no firm D call. The CDR3 extends over 14 amino acids. Germline CDR1 and CDR2: SQVTM and ANQGSEA. V lost 0 bases, J lost 4 bases, and 12 bases lay in between. CDR3: CSVEEGSRSYGYTF. The DNA for the CDR3 is TGCAGCGTTGAAGAAGGATCAAGGAGCTATGGCTACACCTTC.

This clonotype was seen many times. This rearrangement joins TRBV28 to TRBJ2-1; maybe TRBD2 (7 bases). Germline loops: CDR1 MDHEN, CDR2 SYDVKM. With 4 bases removed from V and 3 bases from J, the gap between germline ends came to 10 bases. This CDR3 contains 14 residues. CDR3 in amino acids: CASSSGGGYNEQFF. The CDR3 coding sequence is TGTGCCAGCAGTTCGGGGGGCGGCTACAATGAGCAGTTCTTC.

This clonotype was detected ten times or more. The chain combines TRBV7-6 with TRBJ1-4; no clear D gene. CDR3 length equals 13 residues. Germline CDR1 and CDR2: SGHVS and FNYEAQ. The V end lost 2 bases, the J end lost 7 bases, and 8 bases lay between the germline ends. The DNA for the CDR3 is TGTGCCAGCAGCTTAAATCTGGGTGAAAAACTGTTTTTT. Translated: CASSLNLGEKLFF.

In regard to this clonotype: This may arise from a read error, as a much more abundant clone is one base away. This sequence joins TRBV6-1 and TRBJ2-2; TRBD1 matches at 10 bases. The germline V gene has CDR1 MNHNS and CDR2 SASEGT. The CDR3 runs to 15 residues. The CDR3 region has the DNA TGTGCCAGCAAGGGGACAGGGGTGAACACCAGGGAGCTGTTTTTT. Amino acids: CASKGTGVNTRELFF.

Turning to this clonotype: At one end, the junction sequence differs from germline, possibly due to a read error. The chain recombines TRBV27 with TRBJ1-2; 7 positions match TRBD1. CDR3 length equals 12 residues. Germline CDR1 MNHEY, CDR2 SMNVEV (reference sequence). CDR3 amino acids: CASSPRTGPLAF. In nucleotides, the CDR3 is TGTGCCAGCAGTCCCCGGACAGGTCCTTTGGCCTTC.

At least ten counts were recorded for this clonotype. The rearrangement uses TRBV5-6 and TRBJ2-5, with a tentative D call TRBD2 (6 bases). Trimming stripped 4 bases from V and 5 bases from J, with 27 bases between. CDR1 SGHDT and CDR2 YYEEEE come from the germline V gene. The CDR3 totals 18 residues. CDR3 sequence reads: CASSVGGLTRRVVETQYF. The CDR3 bases are TGTGCCAGCAGCGTAGGAGGGTTAACTCGCAGGGTGGTGGAGACCCAGTACTTC.

A few counts support this clonotype. V gene TRBV20-1 combines with J gene TRBJ2-7, with D maybe TRBD1 (6 bases). Trimming took 0 bases from V and 2 from J, leaving 14 bases between them. This CDR3 contains 15 residues. Per germline, CDR1 DFQATT and CDR2 SNEGSKA (reference sequence). The CDR3 loop is CSARDRQGFPYEQYF. The CDR3 coding sequence is TGCAGTGCTAGAGATCGGCAGGGGTTCCCCTACGAGCAGTACTTC.

This clonotype came up many times. V usage is TRBV2 and J usage is TRBJ1-2; 10 nucleotides match TRBD1. CDR1 is SNHLY and CDR2 is FYNNEI in the germline V gene. The CDR3 consists of 16 residues. The trim removed 8 bases at V and 0 bases at J, leaving 9 bases unmatched. The CDR3 DNA follows: TGTGCCAGCGTCCCCGGGACAGGGGAAGCTAACTATGGCTACACCTTC. Its protein product is CASVPGTGEANYGYTF.

This clonotype came up many times. The chain is built from TRBV5-1 and TRBJ2-1, with 8 bases identical to TRBD1. CDR1 is SGHRS and CDR2 is YFSETQ in the germline V gene. The CDR3 runs to 15 residues. V was pared by 0 bases and J by 3 bases, with 2 bases of the junction left unmatched. CDR3 sequence: CASSLVDRDYNEQFF. Here the CDR3 DNA reads TGCGCCAGCAGCTTGGTGGACAGGGACTACAATGAGCAGTTCTTC.

This clonotype came up a few times. The J gene is TRBJ2-1, the V gene TRBV20-1; 14 bases line up with TRBD2. V shed 0 bases, J shed 10 bases, and the junction held 8 bases outside the gene matches. The length of the CDR3 is 16 residues. The germline V gene encodes CDR1 DFQATT and CDR2 SNEGSKA (reference sequence). The CDR3 region has the DNA TGCAGTGCTAGAGAAACCCCGACTAGCGGGGGGGCAGAGCAGTTCTTC. Protein product: CSARETPTSGGAEQFF.

This clonotype was observed many times. The rearrangement uses TRBV24-1 and TRBJ2-2, with 7 bases identical to TRBD1. J was trimmed by 0 bases and V by 4 bases; bases with no gene match: 10. CDR1 and CDR2 (germline): KGHDR, SFDVKD. The CDR3 spans 18 residues. The CDR3 DNA is TGTGCCACCAGTGACCGAGAGCGACAGGGTTCGAACACCGGGGAGCTGTTTTTT. Its translation: CATSDRERQGSNTGELFF.

This clonotype was found many times. CDR3 sequence (DNA): TGCAGCGTGGGACAGGGGGCGCGTATTCGGACTGAAGCTTTCTTT. Protein: CSVGQGARIRTEAFF. V gene TRBV29-1 combines with J gene TRBJ1-1; 12 bases fit TRBD1. In germline, CDR1 is SQVTM, CDR2 ANQGSEA. Trimming removed 6 bases from V and 5 bases from J; junction bases left unmatched: 10. The CDR3 covers 15 residues.

Ten or more counts support this clonotype. This sequence joins TRBV6-1 and TRBJ1-3; the D gene is possibly TRBD1 (5 bases). V was shortened by 6 bases and J by 2 bases, with 14 bases between the two germline ends. The length of the CDR3 is 15 residues. CDR1 and CDR2 from the germline V gene are MNHNS and SASEGT. The chain's CDR3 is CASSLSGAAGNTIYF. The CDR3 bases are TGTGCCAGCAGCCTGAGCGGGGCAGCTGGAAACACCATATATTTT.

This clonotype appeared many times. This sequence joins TRBV6-2 or TRBV6-3 and TRBJ1-1, with D possibly TRBD1 on 5 matching bases. The CDR3 runs to 17 residues. The V gene lost 4 bases and the J gene lost 6 bases, with 24 bases spanning the gap. The germline gives CDR1 MNHEY, CDR2 SVGEGT. CDR3 residues: CASSSDRDGSWLAEAFF. The CDR3, as DNA: TGTGCCAGCAGTTCGGACCGGGACGGTTCTTGGTTAGCTGAAGCTTTCTTT.

V gene TRBV5-1 combines with J gene TRBJ1-6; D call uncertain. Germline values: CDR1 SGHRS, CDR2 YFSETQ. The CDR3 runs to 13 residues. Trimming removed 3 bases at V and 10 bases at J, with 11 bases between. CDR3 sequence reads: CASSSEGRSPLHF. The CDR3 coding sequence is TGCGCCAGCAGCTCCGAAGGTCGGTCACCCCTCCACTTT.

This clonotype was recorded a few times. This rearrangement joins TRBV29-1 to TRBJ1-4; 11 bases match TRBD1. Germline V gives CDR1 SQVTM, CDR2 ANQGSEA. The CDR3 is 14 amino acids. The V and J ends lost 7 bases and 10 bases, in that order; junction bases with no gene match: 11. The CDR3: CSAAPGTGGGKLFF. The CDR3 region has the DNA TGCAGCGCCGCCCCCGGGACAGGGGGAGGAAAACTGTTTTTT.

This clonotype was detected many times. The chain carries TRBV29-1 and TRBJ2-3, with 9 bases that match TRBD1. The junction had 6 bases not matched to a gene; V was cut back by 4 bases and J by 4 bases. The CDR3 totals 14 residues. CDR1 is SQVTM and CDR2 is ANQGSEA in the germline V gene. The CDR3 nucleotides read TGCAGCGTTGGTTTCCGACAGGGGGCAGATACGCAGTATTTT. This encodes CSVGFRQGADTQYF.

This clonotype has ten or more counts. The chain joins TRBV21-1 to TRBJ2-5; the table's D call, TRBD1, has no DNA check behind it. TRBV21-1 is classified as a pseudogene. The CDR3 sequence is 16 residues long. This chain's CDR3 is CASSPRGGVPQETQYF. The CDR3 DNA reads as TGTGCCAGCAGCCCCCGAGGGGGAGTCCCACAAGAGACCCAGTACTTC.

This clonotype has a count of ten or more. The rearrangement joins TRBV24-1 to TRBJ1-4; a weak D match, TRBD1 (5 bases). V dropped 3 bases and J dropped 0 bases, with 16 bases sitting between them. This CDR3 has 18 residues. Germline assignment: CDR1 KGHDR and CDR2 SFDVKD. CDR3 protein: CATSDNAGGLATNEKLFF. CDR3 nucleotides: TGTGCCACCAGTGATAATGCCGGGGGACTTGCAACTAATGAAAAACTGTTTTTT.